This T cell receptor (beta chain) appears in the sequencing data of a study of shared T cell receptors in the human thymus. Sequenced by immunoSEQ multiplex PCR; TCRdb stores in-frame clones only, minus some. The sample includes more than 550,000 clones, approximately 87% seen only once; the top ten take over 0.008%. These data also formed part of another study, on human thymus T cells. As that study records: Samples came from healthy Finnish infants during open corrective cardiac surgery. Resections obtained during corrective heart surgery supplied the thymus tissue. Blood and thymic repertoires both appeared biased in V and J gene usage.

This receptor was taken from a boy less than two years old with a congenital heart defect. Material for sequencing was thymocytes.

The CDR3 reads CASSLRRDPYNEQFF. Written as DNA, the CDR3 is TGTGCCAGCAGTTTACGGCGGGACCCCTACAATGAGCAGTTCTTC. The chain is built from TRBV27 and TRBJ2-1; a possible D gene is TRBD2 (6 bases). The CDR3 sequence is 15 residues long. Trimming stripped 2 bases from V and 2 bases from J, with 10 bases between. Germline V gene lookup returns CDR1 MNHEY and CDR2 SMNVEV (reference sequence).